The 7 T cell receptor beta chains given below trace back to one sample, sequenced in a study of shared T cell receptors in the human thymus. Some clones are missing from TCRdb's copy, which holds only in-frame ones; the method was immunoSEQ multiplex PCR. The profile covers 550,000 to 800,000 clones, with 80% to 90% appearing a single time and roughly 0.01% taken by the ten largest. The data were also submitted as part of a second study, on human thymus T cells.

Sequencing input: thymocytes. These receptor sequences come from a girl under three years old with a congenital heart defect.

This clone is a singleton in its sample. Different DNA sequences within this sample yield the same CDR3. The CDR3 here is CASSPPRGGTEAFF. DNA of the CDR3: TGTGCCAGCTCACCACCAAGGGGGGGCACTGAAGCTTTCTTT. V is TRBV18 and J is TRBJ1-1; maybe TRBD1 (6 bases). Germline V gene lookup returns CDR1 KGHSH and CDR2 LQKENI. The CDR3 sequence is 14 residues long. The V end was cut by 0 bases, the J end by 4 bases, with 9 bases between.

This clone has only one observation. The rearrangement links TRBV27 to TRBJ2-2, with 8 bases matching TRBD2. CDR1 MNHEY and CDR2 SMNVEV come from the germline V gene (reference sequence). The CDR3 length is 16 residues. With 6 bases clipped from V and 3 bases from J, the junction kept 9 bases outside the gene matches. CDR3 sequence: CASRMVLAGDTGELFF. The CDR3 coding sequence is TGTGCCAGCAGGATGGTCCTAGCGGGCGACACCGGGGAGCTGTTTTTT.

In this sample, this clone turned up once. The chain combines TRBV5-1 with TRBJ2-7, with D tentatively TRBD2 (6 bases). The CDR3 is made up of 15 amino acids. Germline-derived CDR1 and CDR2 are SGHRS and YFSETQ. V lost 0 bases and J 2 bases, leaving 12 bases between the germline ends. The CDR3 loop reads CASSLEEGRPYEQYF. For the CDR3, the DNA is TGCGCCAGCAGCTTGGAGGAGGGGCGCCCCTACGAGCAGTACTTC.

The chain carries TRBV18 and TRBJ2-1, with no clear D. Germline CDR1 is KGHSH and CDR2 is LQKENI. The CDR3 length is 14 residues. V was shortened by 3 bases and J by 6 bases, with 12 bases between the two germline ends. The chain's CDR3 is CASSPSSPGNEQFF. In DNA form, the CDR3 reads TGTGCCAGCTCACCGTCTAGTCCTGGCAATGAGCAGTTCTTC.

This chain's CDR3 is CASSLKRQTYEQYF. The DNA of the CDR3 is TGCGCCAGCAGCTTGAAACGACAGACCTACGAGCAGTACTTC. This rearrangement joins TRBV5-1 to TRBJ2-7; maybe TRBD1 (5 bases). Germline lookup yields CDR1 SGHRS and CDR2 YFSETQ. V lost 1 base and J 2 bases, leaving 10 bases between the germline ends. The CDR3 runs 14 residues.

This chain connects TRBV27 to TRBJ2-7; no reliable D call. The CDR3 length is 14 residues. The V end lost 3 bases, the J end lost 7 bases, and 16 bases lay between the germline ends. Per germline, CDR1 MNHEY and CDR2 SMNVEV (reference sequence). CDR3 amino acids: CASSFSTVGKEQYF. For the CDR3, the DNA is TGTGCCAGCAGTTTTTCAACAGTGGGTAAGGAGCAGTACTTC.

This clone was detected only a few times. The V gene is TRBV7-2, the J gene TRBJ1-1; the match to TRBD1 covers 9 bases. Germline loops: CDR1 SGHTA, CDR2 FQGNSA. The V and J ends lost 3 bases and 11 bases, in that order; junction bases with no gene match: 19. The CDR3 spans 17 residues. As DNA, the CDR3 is TGTGCCAGCAGCTTCTCCTGGATGGGACAGGGTAGGGGTAAGGCTTTCTTT. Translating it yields CASSFSWMGQGRGKAFF.